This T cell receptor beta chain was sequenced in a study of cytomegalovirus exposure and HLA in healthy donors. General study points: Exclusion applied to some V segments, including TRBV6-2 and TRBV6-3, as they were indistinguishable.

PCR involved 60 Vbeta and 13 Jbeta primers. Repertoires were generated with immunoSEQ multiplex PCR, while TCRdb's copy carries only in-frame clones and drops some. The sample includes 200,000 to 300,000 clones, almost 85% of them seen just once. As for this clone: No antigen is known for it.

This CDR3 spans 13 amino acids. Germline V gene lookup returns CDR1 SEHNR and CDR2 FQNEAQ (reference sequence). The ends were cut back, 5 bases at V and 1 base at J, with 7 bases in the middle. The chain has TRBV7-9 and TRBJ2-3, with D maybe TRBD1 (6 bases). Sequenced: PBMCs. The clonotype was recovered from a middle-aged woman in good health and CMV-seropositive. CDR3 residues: CASSRTGTDTQYF. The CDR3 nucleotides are TGTGCCAGCAGCCGGACAGGCACAGATACGCAGTATTTT.